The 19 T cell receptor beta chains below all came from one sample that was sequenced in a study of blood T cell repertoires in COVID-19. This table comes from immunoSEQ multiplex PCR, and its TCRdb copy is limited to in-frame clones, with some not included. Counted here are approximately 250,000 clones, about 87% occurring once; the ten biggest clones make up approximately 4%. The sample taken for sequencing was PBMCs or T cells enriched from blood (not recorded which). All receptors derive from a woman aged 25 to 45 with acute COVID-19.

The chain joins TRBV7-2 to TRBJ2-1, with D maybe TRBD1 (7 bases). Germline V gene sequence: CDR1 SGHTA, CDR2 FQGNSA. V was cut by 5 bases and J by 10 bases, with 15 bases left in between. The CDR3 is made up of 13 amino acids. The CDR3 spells CASSPSPGGEQFF. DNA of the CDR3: TGTGCCAGCAGCCCTTCCCCAGGGGGGGAGCAGTTCTTC. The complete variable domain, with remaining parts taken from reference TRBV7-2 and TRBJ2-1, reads GAGVSQSPSNKVTEKGKDVELRCDPISGHTALYWYRQSLGQGLEFLIYFQGNSAPDKSGLPSDRFSAERTGGSVSTLTIQRTQQEDSAVYLCASSPSPGGEQFFGPGTRLTVL.

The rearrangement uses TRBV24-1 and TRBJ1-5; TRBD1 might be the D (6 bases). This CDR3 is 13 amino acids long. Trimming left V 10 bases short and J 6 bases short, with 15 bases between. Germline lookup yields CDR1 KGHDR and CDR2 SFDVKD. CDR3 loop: CATAAGASQPQHF. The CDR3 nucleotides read TGTGCCACTGCTGCGGGGGCGAGTCAGCCCCAGCATTTT.

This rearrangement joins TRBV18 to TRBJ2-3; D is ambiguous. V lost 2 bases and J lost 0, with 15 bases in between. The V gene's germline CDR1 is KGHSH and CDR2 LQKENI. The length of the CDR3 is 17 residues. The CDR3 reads CASSPSLAVYSTDTQYF. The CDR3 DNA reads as TGTGCCAGCTCACCATCCTTGGCGGTTTATAGCACAGATACGCAGTATTTT.

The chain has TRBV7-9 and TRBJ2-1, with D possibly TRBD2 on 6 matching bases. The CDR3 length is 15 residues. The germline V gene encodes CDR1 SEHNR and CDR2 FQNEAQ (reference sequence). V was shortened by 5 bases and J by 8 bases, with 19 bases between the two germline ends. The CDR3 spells CASSATSGIGDEQFF. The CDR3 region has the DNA TGTGCCAGCAGCGCGACTAGTGGGATTGGAGATGAGCAGTTCTTC.

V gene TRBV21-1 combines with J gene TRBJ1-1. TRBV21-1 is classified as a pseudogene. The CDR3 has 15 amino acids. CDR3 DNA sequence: TGTGCCAGCAGGGGAAGGGAGGGGATGAACACTGAAGCTTTCTTT. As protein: CASRGREGMNTEAFF.

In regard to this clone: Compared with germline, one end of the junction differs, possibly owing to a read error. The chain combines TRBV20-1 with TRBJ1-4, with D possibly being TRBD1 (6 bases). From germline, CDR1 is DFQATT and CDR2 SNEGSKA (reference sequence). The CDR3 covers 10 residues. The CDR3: CSAQGTRLPF. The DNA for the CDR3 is TGCAGTGCCCAGGGGACCCGACTACCATTT.

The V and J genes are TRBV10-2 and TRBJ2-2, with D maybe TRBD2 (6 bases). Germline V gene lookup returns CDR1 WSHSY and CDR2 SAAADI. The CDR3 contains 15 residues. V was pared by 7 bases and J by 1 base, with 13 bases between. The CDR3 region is CASTRRAGNTGELFF. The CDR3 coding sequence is TGCGCCAGCACGAGGAGGGCGGGGAACACCGGGGAGCTGTTTTTT.

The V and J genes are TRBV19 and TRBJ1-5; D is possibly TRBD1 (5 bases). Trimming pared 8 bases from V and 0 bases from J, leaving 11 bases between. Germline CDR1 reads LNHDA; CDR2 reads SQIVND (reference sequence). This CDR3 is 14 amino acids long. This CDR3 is CASRTGNSNQPQHF. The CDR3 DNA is TGTGCCAGTCGTACAGGCAATAGCAATCAGCCCCAGCATTTT.

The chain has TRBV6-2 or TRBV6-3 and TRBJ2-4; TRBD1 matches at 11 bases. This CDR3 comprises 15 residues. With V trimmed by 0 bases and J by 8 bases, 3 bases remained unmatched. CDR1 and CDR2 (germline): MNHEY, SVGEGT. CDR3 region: CASSYSGTGGYIQYF. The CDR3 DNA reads TGTGCCAGCAGTTACTCGGGGACAGGGGGATACATTCAGTACTTC.

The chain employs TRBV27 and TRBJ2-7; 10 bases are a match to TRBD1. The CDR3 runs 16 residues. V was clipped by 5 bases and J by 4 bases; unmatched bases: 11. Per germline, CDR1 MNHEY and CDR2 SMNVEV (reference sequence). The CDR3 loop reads CASSLLFRDRGYEQYF. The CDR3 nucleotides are TGTGCCAGCAGTCTGCTGTTCCGGGACAGGGGTTACGAGCAGTACTTC.

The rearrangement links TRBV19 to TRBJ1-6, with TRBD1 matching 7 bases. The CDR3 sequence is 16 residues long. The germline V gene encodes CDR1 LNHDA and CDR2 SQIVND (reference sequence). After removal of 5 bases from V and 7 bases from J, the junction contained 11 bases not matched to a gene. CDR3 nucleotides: TGTGCCAGTAGTTCCAACAGGGGAGTGGGGAATTCACCCCTCCACTTT. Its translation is CASSSNRGVGNSPLHF.

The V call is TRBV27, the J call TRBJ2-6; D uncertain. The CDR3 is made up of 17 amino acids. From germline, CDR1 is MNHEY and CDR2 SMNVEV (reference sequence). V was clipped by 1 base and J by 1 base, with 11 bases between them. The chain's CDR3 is CASSLLNSGSGANVLTF. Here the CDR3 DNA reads TGTGCCAGCAGTTTATTAAACTCAGGATCTGGGGCCAACGTCCTGACTTTC.

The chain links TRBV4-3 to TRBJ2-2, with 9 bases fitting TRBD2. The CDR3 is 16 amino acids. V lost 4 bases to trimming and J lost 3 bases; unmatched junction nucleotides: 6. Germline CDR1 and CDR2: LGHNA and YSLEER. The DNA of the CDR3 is TGCGCCAGCAGCCCCCTAGCGGGAATGGACACCGGGGAGCTGTTTTTT. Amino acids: CASSPLAGMDTGELFF.

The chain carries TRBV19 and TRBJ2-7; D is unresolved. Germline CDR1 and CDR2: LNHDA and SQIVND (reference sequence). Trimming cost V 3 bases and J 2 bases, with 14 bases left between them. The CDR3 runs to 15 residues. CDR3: CASSIGTPNTYEQYF. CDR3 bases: TGTGCCAGTAGTATTGGCACGCCGAACACCTACGAGCAGTACTTC.

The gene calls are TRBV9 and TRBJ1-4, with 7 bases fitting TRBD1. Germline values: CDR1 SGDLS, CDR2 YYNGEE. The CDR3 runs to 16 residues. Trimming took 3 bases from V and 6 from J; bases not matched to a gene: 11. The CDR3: CASSARGDGTDEKLFF. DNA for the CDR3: TGTGCCAGCAGCGCGAGAGGGGATGGGACAGATGAAAAACTGTTTTTT. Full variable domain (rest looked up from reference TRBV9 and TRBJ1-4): DSGVTQTPKHLITATGQRVTLRCSPRSGDLSVYWYQQSLDQGLQFLIQYYNGEERAKGNILERFSAQQFPDLHSELNLSSLELGDSALYFCASSARGDGTDEKLFFGSGTQLSVL.

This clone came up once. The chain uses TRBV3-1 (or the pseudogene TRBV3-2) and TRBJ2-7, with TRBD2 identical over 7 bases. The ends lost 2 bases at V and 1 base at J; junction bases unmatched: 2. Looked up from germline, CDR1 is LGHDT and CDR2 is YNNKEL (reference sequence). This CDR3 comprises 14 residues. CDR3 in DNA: TGTGCCAGCAGCCAACAGGGAGGGTCCTACGAGCAGTACTTC. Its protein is CASSQQGGSYEQYF.

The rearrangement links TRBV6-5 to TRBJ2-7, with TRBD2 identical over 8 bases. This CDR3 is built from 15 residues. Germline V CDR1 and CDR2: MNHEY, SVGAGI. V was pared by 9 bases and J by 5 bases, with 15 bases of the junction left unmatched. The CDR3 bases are TGTGCCAGGCCCAAACAGGGAAGCGGGAGCCACGAGCAGTACTTC. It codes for CARPKQGSGSHEQYF.

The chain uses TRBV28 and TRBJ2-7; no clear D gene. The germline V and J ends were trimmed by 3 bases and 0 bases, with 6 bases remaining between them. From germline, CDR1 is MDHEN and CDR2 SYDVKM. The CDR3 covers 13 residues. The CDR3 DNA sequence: TGTGCCAGCAGTTTGCGCCTCTCCTACGAGCAGTACTTC. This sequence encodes CASSLRLSYEQYF.

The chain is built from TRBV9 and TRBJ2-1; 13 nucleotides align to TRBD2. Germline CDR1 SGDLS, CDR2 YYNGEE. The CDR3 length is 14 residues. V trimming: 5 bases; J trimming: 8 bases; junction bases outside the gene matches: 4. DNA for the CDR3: TGTGCCAGCAGGGGACTAGCGGGAAGGGATGAGCAGTTCTTC. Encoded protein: CASRGLAGRDEQFF.